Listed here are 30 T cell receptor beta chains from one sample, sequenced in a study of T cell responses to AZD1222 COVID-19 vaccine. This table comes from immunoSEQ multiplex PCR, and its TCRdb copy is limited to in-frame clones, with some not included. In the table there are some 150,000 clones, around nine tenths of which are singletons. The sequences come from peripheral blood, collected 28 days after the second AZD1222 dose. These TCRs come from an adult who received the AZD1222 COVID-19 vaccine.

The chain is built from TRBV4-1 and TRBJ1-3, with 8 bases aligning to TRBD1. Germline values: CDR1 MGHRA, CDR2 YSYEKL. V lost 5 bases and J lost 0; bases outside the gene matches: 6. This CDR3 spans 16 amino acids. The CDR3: CASSLGQGASGNTIYF. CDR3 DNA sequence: TGCGCCAGCAGCTTGGGGCAGGGGGCCTCTGGAAACACCATATATTTT.

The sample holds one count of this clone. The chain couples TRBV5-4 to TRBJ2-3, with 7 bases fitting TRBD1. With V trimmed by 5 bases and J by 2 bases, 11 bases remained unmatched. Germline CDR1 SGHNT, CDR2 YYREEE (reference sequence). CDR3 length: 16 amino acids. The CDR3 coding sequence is TGTGCCAGCAGTACCGGAACAGGGGTACCCACAGATACGCAGTATTTT. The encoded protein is CASSTGTGVPTDTQYF.

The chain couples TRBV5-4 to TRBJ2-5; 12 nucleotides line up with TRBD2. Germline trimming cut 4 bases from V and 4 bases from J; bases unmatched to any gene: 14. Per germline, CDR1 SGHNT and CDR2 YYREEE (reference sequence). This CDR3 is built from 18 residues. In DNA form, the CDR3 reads TGTGCCAGCAGCGGCCCCGGGACTAGCGGGCGAGCAGTAGAGACCCAGTACTTC. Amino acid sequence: CASSGPGTSGRAVETQYF.

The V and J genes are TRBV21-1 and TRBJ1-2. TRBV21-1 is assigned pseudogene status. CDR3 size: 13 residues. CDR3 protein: CASPRGGAGGYTF. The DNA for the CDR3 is TGTGCCAGTCCACGTGGGGGGGCGGGTGGCTACACCTTC.

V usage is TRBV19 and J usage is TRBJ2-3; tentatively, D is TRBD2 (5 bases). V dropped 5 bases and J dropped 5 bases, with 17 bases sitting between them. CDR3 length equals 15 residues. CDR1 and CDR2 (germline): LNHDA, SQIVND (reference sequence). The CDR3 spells CASSQDWGVIDTQYF. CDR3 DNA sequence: TGTGCCAGTAGTCAGGACTGGGGAGTAATAGATACGCAGTATTTT. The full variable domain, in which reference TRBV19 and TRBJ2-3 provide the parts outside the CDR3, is DGGITQSPKYLFRKEGQNVTLSCEQNLNHDAMYWYRQDPGQGLRLIYYSQIVNDFQKGDIAEGYSVSREKKESFPLTVTSAQKNPTAFYLCASSQDWGVIDTQYFGPGTRLTVL.

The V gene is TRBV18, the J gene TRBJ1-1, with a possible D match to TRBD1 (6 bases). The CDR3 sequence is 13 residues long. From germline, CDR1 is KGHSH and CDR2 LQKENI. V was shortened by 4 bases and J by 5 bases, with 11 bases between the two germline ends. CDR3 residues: CASSLSGATEAFF. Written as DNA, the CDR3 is TGTGCCAGCTCACTGTCAGGGGCGACTGAAGCTTTCTTT.

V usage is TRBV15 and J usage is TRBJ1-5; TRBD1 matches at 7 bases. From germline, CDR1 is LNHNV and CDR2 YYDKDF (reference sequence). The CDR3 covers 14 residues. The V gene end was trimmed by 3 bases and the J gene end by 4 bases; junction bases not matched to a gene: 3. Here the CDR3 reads CATSRGQQNQPQHF. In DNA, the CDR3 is TGTGCCACCAGCAGGGGACAGCAAAATCAGCCCCAGCATTTT.

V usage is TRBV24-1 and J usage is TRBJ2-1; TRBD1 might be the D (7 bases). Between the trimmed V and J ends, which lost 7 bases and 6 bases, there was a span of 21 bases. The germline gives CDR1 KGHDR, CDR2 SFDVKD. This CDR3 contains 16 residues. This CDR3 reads CATRGRCQGVGNEQFF. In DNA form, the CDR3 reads TGTGCCACCAGGGGGAGGTGTCAGGGGGTCGGCAATGAGCAGTTCTTC.

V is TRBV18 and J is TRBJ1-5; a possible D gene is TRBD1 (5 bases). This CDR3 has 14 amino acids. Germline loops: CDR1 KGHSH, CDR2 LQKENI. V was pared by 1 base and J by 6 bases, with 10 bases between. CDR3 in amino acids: CASSPRHGGQPQHF. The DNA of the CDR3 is TGTGCCAGCTCACCACGCCACGGGGGTCAGCCCCAGCATTTT.

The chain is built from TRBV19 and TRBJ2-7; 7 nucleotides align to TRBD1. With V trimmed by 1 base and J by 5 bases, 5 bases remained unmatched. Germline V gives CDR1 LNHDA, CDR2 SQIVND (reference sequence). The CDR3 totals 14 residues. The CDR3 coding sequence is TGTGCCAGTAGTATAGGACAGGGCCTCCACGAGCAGTACTTC. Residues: CASSIGQGLHEQYF.

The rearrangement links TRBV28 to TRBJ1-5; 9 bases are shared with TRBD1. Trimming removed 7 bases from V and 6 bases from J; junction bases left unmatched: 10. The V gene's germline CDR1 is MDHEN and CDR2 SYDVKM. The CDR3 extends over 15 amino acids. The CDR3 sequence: CASTTPGTGSQPQHF. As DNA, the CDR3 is TGTGCCAGCACAACCCCCGGGACAGGGAGTCAGCCCCAGCATTTT. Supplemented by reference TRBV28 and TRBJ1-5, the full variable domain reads DVKVTQSSRYLVKRTGEKVFLECVQDMDHENMFWYRQDPGLGLRLIYFSYDVKMKEKGDIPEGYSVSREKKERFSLILESASTNQTSMYLCASTTPGTGSQPQHFGDGTRLSIL.

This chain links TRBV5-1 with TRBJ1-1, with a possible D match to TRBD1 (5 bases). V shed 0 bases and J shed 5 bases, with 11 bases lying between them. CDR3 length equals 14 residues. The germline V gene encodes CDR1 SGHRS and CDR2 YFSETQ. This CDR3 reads CASSLDRIGTEAFF. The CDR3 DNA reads TGCGCCAGCAGCTTGGACAGGATCGGAACTGAAGCTTTCTTT. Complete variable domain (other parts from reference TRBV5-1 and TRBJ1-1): KAGVTQTPRYLIKTRGQQVTLSCSPISGHRSVSWYQQTPGQGLQFLFEYFSETQRNKGNFPGRFSGRQFSNSRSEMNVSTLELGDSALYLCASSLDRIGTEAFFGQGTRLTVV.

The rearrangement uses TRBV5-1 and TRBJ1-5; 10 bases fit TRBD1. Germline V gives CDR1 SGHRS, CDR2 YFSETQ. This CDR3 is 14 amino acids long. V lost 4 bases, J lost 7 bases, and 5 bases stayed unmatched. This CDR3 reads CASSTGTGVQPQHF. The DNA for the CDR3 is TGCGCCAGCAGCACCGGGACAGGGGTCCAGCCCCAGCATTTT. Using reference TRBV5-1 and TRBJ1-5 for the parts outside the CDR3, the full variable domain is KAGVTQTPRYLIKTRGQQVTLSCSPISGHRSVSWYQQTPGQGLQFLFEYFSETQRNKGNFPGRFSGRQFSNSRSEMNVSTLELGDSALYLCASSTGTGVQPQHFGDGTRLSIL.

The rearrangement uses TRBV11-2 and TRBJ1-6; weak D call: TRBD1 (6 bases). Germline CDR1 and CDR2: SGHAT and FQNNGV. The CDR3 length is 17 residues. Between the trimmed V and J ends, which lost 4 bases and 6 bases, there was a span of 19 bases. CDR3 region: CASSSPRRQAPNSPLHF. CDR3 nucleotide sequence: TGTGCCAGCAGCTCCCCCCGGAGACAGGCTCCTAATTCACCCCTCCACTTT.

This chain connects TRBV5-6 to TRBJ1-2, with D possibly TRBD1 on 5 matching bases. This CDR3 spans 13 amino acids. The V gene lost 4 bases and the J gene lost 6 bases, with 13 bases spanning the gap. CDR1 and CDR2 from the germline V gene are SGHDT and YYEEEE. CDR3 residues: CASSPWGRDGYTF. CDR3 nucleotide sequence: TGTGCCAGCAGCCCCTGGGGCAGGGATGGCTACACCTTC.

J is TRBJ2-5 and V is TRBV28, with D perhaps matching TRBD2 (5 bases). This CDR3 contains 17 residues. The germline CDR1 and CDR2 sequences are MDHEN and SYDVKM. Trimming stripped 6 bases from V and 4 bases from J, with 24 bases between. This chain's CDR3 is CASSPLFGLAIGETQYF. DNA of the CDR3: TGTGCCAGCAGCCCCCTCTTCGGGCTAGCAATAGGAGAGACCCAGTACTTC. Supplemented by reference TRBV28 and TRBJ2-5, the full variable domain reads DVKVTQSSRYLVKRTGEKVFLECVQDMDHENMFWYRQDPGLGLRLIYFSYDVKMKEKGDIPEGYSVSREKKERFSLILESASTNQTSMYLCASSPLFGLAIGETQYFGPGTRLLVL.

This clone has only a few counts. Here the CDR3 DNA reads TGTGCCAGCAGCGATAACAGGGGGACCACTGAAGCTTTCTTT. Amino acid sequence: CASSDNRGTTEAFF. The chain links TRBV9 to TRBJ1-1, with 8 bases lining up with TRBD1. The germline CDR1 and CDR2 sequences are SGDLS and YYNGEE. The CDR3 runs to 14 residues. V shed 3 bases, J shed 4 bases, and the junction held 5 bases outside the gene matches.

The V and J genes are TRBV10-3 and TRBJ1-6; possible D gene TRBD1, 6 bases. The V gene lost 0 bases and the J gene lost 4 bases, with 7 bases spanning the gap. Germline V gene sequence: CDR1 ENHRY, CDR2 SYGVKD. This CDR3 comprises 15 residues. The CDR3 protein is CAISESGQYNSPLHF. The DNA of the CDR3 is TGTGCCATCAGTGAGTCTGGACAGTATAATTCACCCCTCCACTTT.

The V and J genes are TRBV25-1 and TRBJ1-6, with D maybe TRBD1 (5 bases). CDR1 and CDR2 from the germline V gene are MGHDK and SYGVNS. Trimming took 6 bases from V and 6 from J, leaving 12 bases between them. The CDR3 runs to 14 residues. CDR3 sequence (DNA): TGTGCCAGCAGGGGGGGTTTCGGTAATTCACCCCTCCACTTT. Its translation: CASRGGFGNSPLHF.

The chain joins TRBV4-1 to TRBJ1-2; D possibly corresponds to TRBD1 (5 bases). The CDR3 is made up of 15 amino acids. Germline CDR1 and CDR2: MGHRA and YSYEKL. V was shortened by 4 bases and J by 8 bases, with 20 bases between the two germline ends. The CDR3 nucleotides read TGCGCCAGCAGCCTAGTTGGGACGCGGGGGGACGGCTACACCTTC. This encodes CASSLVGTRGDGYTF.

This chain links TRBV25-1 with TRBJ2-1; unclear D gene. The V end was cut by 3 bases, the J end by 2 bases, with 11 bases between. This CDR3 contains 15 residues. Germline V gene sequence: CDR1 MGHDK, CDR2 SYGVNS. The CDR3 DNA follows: TGTGCCAGCAGTGACCTCGGTCCCACCTACAATGAGCAGTTCTTC. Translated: CASSDLGPTYNEQFF.

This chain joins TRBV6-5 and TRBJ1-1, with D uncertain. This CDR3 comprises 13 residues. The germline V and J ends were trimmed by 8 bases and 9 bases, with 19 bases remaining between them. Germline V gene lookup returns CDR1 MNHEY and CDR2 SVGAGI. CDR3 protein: CASRYQSGVQAFF. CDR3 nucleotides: TGTGCCAGCCGCTATCAGTCGGGAGTTCAAGCTTTCTTT.

The CDR3 spells CASSEIQQAGLAQPQHF. For the CDR3, the DNA is TGTGCCAGCAGTGAGATCCAGCAGGCGGGGTTGGCTCAGCCCCAGCATTTT. The chain is built from TRBV2 and TRBJ1-5; D call uncertain. Trimming left V 3 bases short and J 6 bases short, with 21 bases between. The CDR3 length is 17 residues. Germline lookup yields CDR1 SNHLY and CDR2 FYNNEI.

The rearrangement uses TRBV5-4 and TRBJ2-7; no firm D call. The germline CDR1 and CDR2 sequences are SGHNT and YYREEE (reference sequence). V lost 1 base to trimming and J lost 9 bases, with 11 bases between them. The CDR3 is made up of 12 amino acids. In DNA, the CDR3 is TGTGCCAGCAGCTTGAGGGAAACTGGGCAGTACTTC. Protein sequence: CASSLRETGQYF.

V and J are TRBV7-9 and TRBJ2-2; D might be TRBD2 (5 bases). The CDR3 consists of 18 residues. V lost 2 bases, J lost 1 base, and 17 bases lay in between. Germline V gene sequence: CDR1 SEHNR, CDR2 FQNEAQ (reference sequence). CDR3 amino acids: CASSLSVVGVENTGELFF. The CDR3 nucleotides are TGTGCCAGCAGCTTATCCGTGGTCGGGGTGGAGAACACCGGGGAGCTGTTTTTT.

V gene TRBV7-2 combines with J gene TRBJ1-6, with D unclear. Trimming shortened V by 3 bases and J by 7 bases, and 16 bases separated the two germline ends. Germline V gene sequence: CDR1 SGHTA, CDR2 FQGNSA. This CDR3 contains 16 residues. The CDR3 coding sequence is TGTGCCAGCAGCTTGATGGACGGGTGGACGAATTCACCCCTCCACTTT. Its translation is CASSLMDGWTNSPLHF.

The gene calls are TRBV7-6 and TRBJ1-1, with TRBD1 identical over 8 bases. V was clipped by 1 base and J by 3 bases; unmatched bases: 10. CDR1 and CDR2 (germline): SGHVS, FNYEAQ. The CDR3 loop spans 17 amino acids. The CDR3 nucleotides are TGTGCCAGCAGCTTAGGAGGACAGGGACGGATCTACACTGAAGCTTTCTTT. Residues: CASSLGGQGRIYTEAFF.

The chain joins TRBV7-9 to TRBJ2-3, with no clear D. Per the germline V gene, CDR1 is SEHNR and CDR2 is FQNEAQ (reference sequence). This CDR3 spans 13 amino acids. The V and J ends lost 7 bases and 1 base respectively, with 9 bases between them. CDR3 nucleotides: TGTGCCAGCATCCTAACTGGCACAGATACGCAGTATTTT. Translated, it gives CASILTGTDTQYF.

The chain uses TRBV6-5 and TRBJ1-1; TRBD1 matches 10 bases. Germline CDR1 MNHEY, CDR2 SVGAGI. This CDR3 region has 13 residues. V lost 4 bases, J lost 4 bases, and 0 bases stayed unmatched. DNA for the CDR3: TGTGCCAGCAGTTGGACAGGGGGCACTGAAGCTTTCTTT. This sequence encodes CASSWTGGTEAFF.

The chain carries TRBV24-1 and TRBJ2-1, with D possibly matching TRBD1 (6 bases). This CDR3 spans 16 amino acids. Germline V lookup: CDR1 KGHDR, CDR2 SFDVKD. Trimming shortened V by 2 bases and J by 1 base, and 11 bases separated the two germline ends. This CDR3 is CATSDSTGQSYNEQFF. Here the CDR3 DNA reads TGTGCCACCAGTGATTCCACGGGACAATCCTACAATGAGCAGTTCTTC.